This T cell receptor (beta chain) was found in a study of blood T cell repertoires in COVID-19. Background on the study: T cells, B-cell-depleted T cells, or PBMCs supplied cDNA or gDNA.

Germline values: CDR1 PRHDT, CDR2 FYEKMQ (reference sequence). The CDR3 runs to 11 residues. Trimming shortened V by 5 bases and J by 5 bases, and 6 bases separated the two germline ends. The protocol was immunoSEQ multiplex PCR, while the TCRdb copy is restricted to in-frame clones and leaves out a portion. The sample carries 170,000 or so clones, approximately 84% recorded once. This sequence joins TRBV13 and TRBJ2-5; D call uncertain. Material: peripheral blood. This receptor was taken from a man aged 18 to 29 with active or convalescent COVID-19. The CDR3 region has the DNA TGTGCCAGCAGCGGCCCTGAGACCCAGTACTTC. Encoded protein: CASSGPETQYF.